The present entry profiles one T cell receptor (beta chain) with its context. Its antigen is unidentified. With 60 Vbeta and 13 Jbeta primers, the PCR was carried out. Generated by immunoSEQ multiplex PCR, the TCRdb table keeps only in-frame clones and is missing some. The sample includes approximately 90,000 clones, 60% to 80% seen only once; the top ten take 3.7%. This specimen comes from a study of cytomegalovirus exposure and HLA in healthy donors. Findings and limits, study-wide: The authors enumerated roughly 160 TCR beta chains as linked to cytomegalovirus.

The V segment lost 4 bases and the J segment 1 base; nucleotides outside the gene matches: 3. CDR3 size: 14 residues. From germline, CDR1 is SGHVS and CDR2 FQNEAQ. V gene TRBV7-8 combines with J gene TRBJ1-1; TRBD1 matches 7 bases. This clonotype was sampled from a man aged 30 to 39 in good health and CMV-seronegative. Material for sequencing was PBMCs. The CDR3 sequence: CASSSTGRNTEAFF. CDR3 sequence (DNA): TGTGCCAGCAGCTCGACAGGGAGGAACACTGAAGCTTTCTTT.